Shown below are 14 T cell receptor beta chains from a single sample sequenced in a study of blood T cells in healthy people across ages. For the second PCR, which ran for roughly 6 to 11 cycles, a sample-barcoded 5' primer and a J-beta primer mix were used. TCRdb independently ran MiXCR on the 5' RACE reads; one entry per CDR3 protein. The sample holds around 690,000 distinct CDR3 sequences, under 70% seen once. The sequencing sample was made of blood. Receptor source: a man in his 60s in good health.

The chain uses TRBV7-2 and TRBJ2-5; 14 bases align to TRBD2. Trimming cost V 4 bases and J 7 bases; bases outside gene matches: 8. The germline V gene has CDR1 SGHTA and CDR2 FQGNSA. The CDR3 loop spans 16 amino acids. The CDR3 DNA sequence: TGTGCCAGCAGCTGGACTAGCGGGGGGCCCCTCGGGACCCAGTACTTC. It codes for CASSWTSGGPLGTQYF.

The rearrangement uses TRBV6-1 and TRBJ1-2; D remains ambiguous. Germline CDR1 reads MNHNS; CDR2 reads SASEGT. Trimming stripped 0 bases from V and 8 bases from J, with 10 bases between. The CDR3 runs to 13 residues. This CDR3 reads CASSEASEAGYTF. CDR3 nucleotides: TGTGCCAGCAGTGAAGCGAGTGAAGCGGGCTACACCTTC.

This sequence joins TRBV21-1 and TRBJ2-5; whether TRBD2, the table's D call, matches the DNA was not checked. TRBV21-1 is noted as a pseudogene. CDR3 length equals 14 residues. The CDR3 DNA sequence: TGTGCCAGCAGCAAAGTGCGAGGGCTGGAGACCCAGTACTTC. This translates into CASSKVRGLETQYF.

The V call is TRBV6-6, the J call TRBJ1-2, with D tentatively TRBD1 (5 bases). Germline V gene lookup returns CDR1 MNHNY and CDR2 SVGAGI (reference sequence). With 2 bases removed from V and 5 bases from J, the gap between germline ends came to 12 bases. This CDR3 is built from 14 residues. The chain's CDR3 is CASSYDRQSYGYTF. In nucleotides, the CDR3 is TGTGCCAGCAGTTACGACCGACAGTCGTATGGCTACACCTTC.

This chain uses TRBV10-3 with TRBJ2-5; 9 bases are shared with TRBD2. This CDR3 has 16 residues. The V gene end was trimmed by 4 bases and the J gene end by 1 base; junction bases not matched to a gene: 7. Germline loops: CDR1 ENHRY, CDR2 SYGVKD. Here the CDR3 reads CAISGREAGGQETQYF. CDR3 in DNA: TGTGCCATCAGTGGGAGGGAAGCGGGGGGCCAAGAGACCCAGTACTTC.

The chain recombines TRBV12-3 or TRBV12-4 with TRBJ2-7; TRBD1 is a possible D gene (7 bases). The CDR3 runs to 14 residues. Between the trimmed V and J ends, which lost 5 bases and 7 bases, there was a span of 18 bases. The CDR3 DNA follows: TGTGCCAGCAGTCGCGGGACAGTGACACAAGAGCAGTACTTC. It is translated as CASSRGTVTQEQYF.

The chain carries TRBV10-2 and TRBJ2-7; 7 bases fit TRBD1. This CDR3 has 15 residues. Trimming took 3 bases from V and 2 from J; bases not matched to a gene: 7. The germline V gene has CDR1 WSHSY and CDR2 SAAADI. The CDR3 protein is CASSDGDSLTYEQYF. CDR3 in DNA: TGCGCCAGCAGTGACGGGGACAGCCTTACCTACGAGCAGTACTTC.

The V gene is TRBV29-1, the J gene TRBJ1-1; D is ambiguous. Germline lookup yields CDR1 SQVTM and CDR2 ANQGSEA. This CDR3 comprises 11 residues. Trimming cost V 4 bases and J 5 bases, with 8 bases left between them. The CDR3 region is CSVGSDTEAFF. For the CDR3, the DNA is TGCAGCGTTGGCTCAGATACTGAAGCTTTCTTT.

The J gene is TRBJ2-1, the V gene TRBV20-1; no firm D call. In germline, CDR1 is DFQATT, CDR2 SNEGSKA (reference sequence). With 0 bases removed from V and 5 bases from J, the gap between germline ends came to 17 bases. The CDR3 loop spans 16 amino acids. The CDR3 nucleotides read TGCAGTGCTAGAGAGAGAAGGGATCTACCTCACAATGAGCAGTTCTTC. Translation: CSARERRDLPHNEQFF.

The DNA of the CDR3 is TGCGCCAGCAGCCAACTTTTGGCGGGGGGAGCTTACAATGAGCAGTTCTTC. Its protein is CASSQLLAGGAYNEQFF. V gene TRBV4-1 combines with J gene TRBJ2-1, with 8 bases lining up with TRBD2. Per germline, CDR1 MGHRA and CDR2 YSYEKL. CDR3 length: 17 residues. The V segment lost 2 bases and the J segment 4 bases; nucleotides outside the gene matches: 10.

The gene calls are TRBV11-2 and TRBJ2-6; no reliable D call. Germline V gene lookup returns CDR1 SGHAT and CDR2 FQNNGV. V lost 1 base to trimming and J lost 1 base, with 8 bases between them. The CDR3 is 16 residues long. CDR3 coding DNA: TGTGCCAGCAGCTTAGTAAGACCTTCTGGGGCCAACGTCCTGACTTTC. Its translation: CASSLVRPSGANVLTF.

The chain combines TRBV7-2 with TRBJ1-1; 8 bases fit TRBD1. CDR3 size: 14 residues. Per the germline V gene, CDR1 is SGHTA and CDR2 is FQGNSA. With 4 bases clipped from V and 3 bases from J, the junction kept 4 bases outside the gene matches. The CDR3 protein is CASSSTGGHTEAFF. CDR3 nucleotides: TGTGCCAGCAGCTCCACAGGGGGTCACACTGAAGCTTTCTTT.

The CDR3 DNA reads TGTGCCAGCAGCGTAGGTTTACTAGCGGGGGGCAGAGACACAGATACGCAGTATTTT. Residues: CASSVGLLAGGRDTDTQYF. V and J are TRBV9 and TRBJ2-3, with 12 bases matching TRBD2. Germline V gene sequence: CDR1 SGDLS, CDR2 YYNGEE. V trimming: 0 bases; J trimming: 2 bases; junction bases outside the gene matches: 10. CDR3 size: 19 residues.

The rearrangement joins TRBV24-1 to TRBJ2-3; 7 bases align to TRBD2. CDR3 length: 15 residues. Germline lookup yields CDR1 KGHDR and CDR2 SFDVKD. J was trimmed by 1 base and V by 4 bases; bases with no gene match: 4. The chain's CDR3 is CATSDPAGRTDTQYF. CDR3 in DNA: TGTGCCACCAGTGACCCAGCGGGGCGCACAGATACGCAGTATTTT.